One sample yielded the 5 T cell receptor beta chains listed below, sequenced in a study of T cell changes during pregnancy in multiple sclerosis. Sequencing was performed with immunoSEQ multiplex PCR; in TCRdb, only in-frame clones are kept and a portion is missing. The repertoire consists of roughly 72,000 clones, with about 93% occurring once and the leading ten covering roughly 0.14%. The sample here was CD4+ T cells from peripheral blood mononuclear cells, taken after pregnancy. These receptors were collected from a female donor with multiple sclerosis, enrolled in a pregnancy study.

V gene TRBV5-5 combines with J gene TRBJ2-7, with D uncertain. V was cut by 5 bases and J by 2 bases, with 8 bases left in between. Per the germline V gene, CDR1 is SGHKS and CDR2 is YYEKEE (reference sequence). The CDR3 length is 12 residues. The CDR3 DNA follows: TGTGCCAGCAGGCCCGCAGCCTACGAGCAGTACTTC. Translated: CASRPAAYEQYF.

This clone appeared once. The rearrangement uses TRBV7-2 and TRBJ2-7; possible D gene TRBD2, 6 bases. This CDR3 has 15 residues. The germline V gene encodes CDR1 SGHTA and CDR2 FQGNSA. Trimming removed 2 bases at V and 3 bases at J, with 14 bases between. CDR3 loop: CASSLTSKGGYEQYF. CDR3 nucleotide sequence: TGTGCCAGCAGCTTAACGAGTAAGGGAGGCTACGAGCAGTACTTC.

DNA of the CDR3: TGTGCCAGCAGTGATGCACCGGGACTAGCGGGAGCGGTGACCGGGGAGCTGTTTTTT. The encoded protein is CASSDAPGLAGAVTGELFF. The chain links TRBV6-1 to TRBJ2-2, with TRBD2 matching 14 bases. Trimming cost V 3 bases and J 5 bases; bases outside gene matches: 11. CDR3 length equals 19 residues. Per germline, CDR1 MNHNS and CDR2 SASEGT.

The chain links TRBV18 to TRBJ2-2; 7 bases are shared with TRBD1. The CDR3 has 19 residues. Trimming cost V 2 bases and J 0 bases; bases outside gene matches: 12. Germline V lookup: CDR1 KGHSH, CDR2 LQKENI. The DNA of the CDR3 is TGTGCCAGCTCACCATTGGCCACAGGGGTACCTTCGAACACCGGGGAGCTGTTTTTT. Encoded protein: CASSPLATGVPSNTGELFF. Complete variable domain (other parts from reference TRBV18 and TRBJ2-2): NAGVMQNPRHLVRRRGQEARLRCSPMKGHSHVYWYRQLPEEGLKFMVYLQKENIIDESGMPKERFSAEFPKEGPSILRIQQVVRGDSAAYFCASSPLATGVPSNTGELFFGEGSRLTVL.

The chain couples TRBV9 to TRBJ1-2, with D unresolved. CDR1 and CDR2 from the germline V gene are SGDLS and YYNGEE. Trimming left V 0 bases short and J 1 base short, with 16 bases between. This CDR3 is 17 amino acids long. CDR3 amino acids: CASSVAFDVGINYGYTF. In nucleotides, the CDR3 is TGTGCCAGCAGCGTAGCGTTTGATGTCGGGATTAACTATGGCTACACCTTC.